The 9 T cell receptor beta chains listed next were all sequenced from one sample in a study of blood T cell repertoires in COVID-19. The protocol was immunoSEQ multiplex PCR, while the TCRdb copy is restricted to in-frame clones and leaves out a portion. The top ten clones hold around 8.6% of a sample with 190,000 or so clones, approximately 85% of them seen once. Material for sequencing was PBMCs or T cells enriched from blood (not recorded which). The source of these receptors is a woman aged 25 to 39 who had recovered from COVID-19.

The CDR3 sequence: CASSLGRRDSLFF. For the CDR3, the DNA is TGTGCCAGCAGCTTAGGGCGTCGGGATTCCTTGTTCTTC. V usage is TRBV5-6 and J usage is TRBJ2-1, with a possible D match to TRBD2 (5 bases). Germline V CDR1 and CDR2: SGHDT, YYEEEE. This CDR3 region has 13 residues. Trimming left V 2 bases short and J 15 bases short, with 18 bases between. Based on the CDR3 plus reference TRBV5-6 and TRBJ2-1, the full variable domain is DAGVTQSPTHLIKTRGQQVTLRCSPKSGHDTVSWYQQALGQGPQFIFQYYEEEERQRGNFPDRFSGHQFPNYSSELNVNALLLGDSALYLCASSLGRRDSLFFGPGTRLTVL.

CDR3: CASSRRLAGGLRDQYF. The CDR3 region has the DNA TGTGCCAGCAGCCGTCGACTAGCGGGAGGTTTGCGGGACCAGTACTTC. This chain links TRBV11-2 with TRBJ2-5; 13 nucleotides agree with TRBD2. Germline CDR1 reads SGHAT; CDR2 reads FQNNGV. Germline trimming cut 5 bases from V and 10 bases from J; bases unmatched to any gene: 13. The CDR3 spans 16 residues.

V gene TRBV28 combines with J gene TRBJ1-1; 7 bases line up with TRBD1. The CDR3 loop spans 15 amino acids. V gave up 1 base and J gave up 6 bases; unmatched junction bases: 8. Germline-derived CDR1 and CDR2 are MDHEN and SYDVKM. The CDR3 region is CASSLSFYRGSEAFF. The CDR3 coding sequence is TGTGCCAGCAGTTTATCCTTTTACAGGGGATCTGAAGCTTTCTTT.

The V call is TRBV28, the J call TRBJ2-7, with 8 bases lining up with TRBD2. The CDR3 totals 17 residues. CDR1 MDHEN and CDR2 SYDVKM come from the germline V gene. Unmatched junction bases numbered 10, after V lost 1 base and J lost 2 bases. CDR3 residues: CASSLFIKTSAPYEQYF. The CDR3 nucleotides read TGTGCCAGCAGTTTATTTATCAAGACTAGCGCTCCCTACGAGCAGTACTTC.

The V call is TRBV30, the J call TRBJ1-2; 9 nucleotides line up with TRBD1. The CDR3 has 13 amino acids. Germline V gene lookup returns CDR1 GTSNPN and CDR2 SVGIG (reference sequence). The V and J ends lost 0 bases and 8 bases, in that order; junction bases with no gene match: 4. The CDR3 sequence: CAWSVQGAVGYTF. The CDR3 DNA follows: TGTGCCTGGAGTGTACAGGGGGCTGTCGGCTACACCTTC.

V gene TRBV5-1 combines with J gene TRBJ2-1, with D possibly being TRBD1 (6 bases). CDR3 length: 17 residues. Per germline, CDR1 SGHRS and CDR2 YFSETQ. V lost 3 bases and J 2 bases, leaving 18 bases between the germline ends. CDR3 in amino acids: CASSSYRARGAYNEQFF. The CDR3 nucleotides read TGCGCCAGCAGCTCGTACAGGGCCAGGGGTGCCTACAATGAGCAGTTCTTC.

The chain employs TRBV12-3 or TRBV12-4 and TRBJ2-7, with a tentative D call TRBD1 (6 bases). This CDR3 comprises 12 residues. Trimming pared 5 bases from V and 3 bases from J, leaving 8 bases between. The CDR3 nucleotides are TGTGCCAGCAGTACACAGGGCTACGAGCAGTACTTC. This gives the protein CASSTQGYEQYF.

CDR3 loop: CASSPTGWTEAFF. Written as DNA, the CDR3 is TGTGCCAGCAGTCCAACAGGGTGGACTGAAGCTTTCTTT. The rearrangement joins TRBV27 to TRBJ1-1; D might be TRBD1 (6 bases). Germline loops: CDR1 MNHEY, CDR2 SMNVEV (reference sequence). V lost 5 bases, J lost 5 bases, and 12 bases lay in between. This CDR3 region has 13 residues.

The chain is built from TRBV14 and TRBJ2-7; 10 positions agree with TRBD1. Germline loops: CDR1 SGHDN, CDR2 FVKESK. V shed 3 bases, J shed 3 bases, and the junction held 5 bases outside the gene matches. The CDR3 is 15 amino acids. CDR3 sequence reads: CASSQPGTGDYEQYF. The CDR3 DNA reads TGTGCCAGCAGCCAGCCCGGGACAGGGGACTACGAGCAGTACTTC. The full variable domain, completed using reference TRBV14 and TRBJ2-7, is EAGVTQFPSHSVIEKGQTVTLRCDPISGHDNLYWYRRVMGKEIKFLLHFVKESKQDESGMPNNRFLAERTGGTYSTLKVQPAELEDSGVYFCASSQPGTGDYEQYFGPGTRLTVT.